These 14 T cell receptor beta chains were sequenced from one sample in a study of long-term antiretroviral therapy in people with HIV. The authors ran the immunoSEQ assay, v3.0, at survey level. Profiling relied on immunoSEQ multiplex PCR, and the TCRdb table lists in-frame clones only, not all of them. The table records some 47,000 clones, over 90% of them present only once. The sample here was unsorted PBMCs, taken 3.7 years after starting antiretroviral therapy. These receptors were obtained from a woman between 50 and 59 years old with HIV.

The chain couples TRBV15 to TRBJ2-7, with a weak D call TRBD2 (5 bases). CDR1 is LNHNV, CDR2 YYDKDF, per germline (reference sequence). The CDR3 contains 14 residues. V lost 5 bases to trimming and J lost 6 bases, with 17 bases between them. This CDR3 is CATSGAVGLREQYF. In DNA, the CDR3 is TGTGCCACCAGCGGAGCGGTAGGGCTTCGCGAGCAGTACTTC.

The rearrangement links TRBV7-2 to TRBJ1-1; D is ambiguous. The CDR3 sequence is 13 residues long. The ends were cut back, 5 bases at V and 3 bases at J, with 10 bases in the middle. Germline CDR1 reads SGHTA; CDR2 reads FQGNSA. CDR3 nucleotide sequence: TGTGCCAGCAGCCTGGAAGAGGACACTGAAGCTTTCTTT. Protein sequence: CASSLEEDTEAFF.

V is TRBV14 and J is TRBJ2-2; 7 positions match TRBD2. Germline CDR1 is SGHDN and CDR2 is FVKESK. The CDR3 has 15 amino acids. V lost 8 bases and J lost 3; bases outside the gene matches: 9. The CDR3 region is CASGAGLDYTGELFF. For the CDR3, the DNA is TGTGCCAGCGGCGCCGGACTAGACTACACCGGGGAGCTGTTTTTT.

In DNA, the CDR3 is TGTGCCAGCAGCGTGGAAACAGGGGCGGCTGGAAACACCATATATTTT. This encodes CASSVETGAAGNTIYF. The rearrangement uses TRBV9 and TRBJ1-3, with 7 bases lining up with TRBD1. CDR1 is SGDLS and CDR2 is YYNGEE in the germline V gene. V lost 2 bases and J lost 2; bases outside the gene matches: 7. The CDR3 is 16 amino acids.

The genes are TRBV7-3 and TRBJ2-2; TRBD2 aligns across 12 bases. This CDR3 has 16 residues. Trimming removed 3 bases from V and 6 bases from J; junction bases left unmatched: 5. CDR1 SGHTA and CDR2 FQGTGA come from the germline V gene. CDR3 sequence: CASSFRLAGVSGELFF. The CDR3 DNA reads TGTGCCAGCAGCTTCAGACTAGCGGGGGTTTCCGGGGAGCTGTTTTTT.

The chain uses TRBV4-3 and TRBJ1-1; 7 bases fit TRBD1. Germline V gene data show CDR1 as LGHNA and CDR2 as YSLEER. CDR3 length: 15 residues. The V segment lost 1 base and the J segment 5 bases; nucleotides outside the gene matches: 7. DNA for the CDR3: TGCGCCAGCAGCCAAGGACAGGGAAAGGGAACTGAAGCTTTCTTT. Residues: CASSQGQGKGTEAFF.

This sequence joins TRBV7-2 and TRBJ1-6; 8 nucleotides align to TRBD1. Germline-derived CDR1 and CDR2 are SGHTA and FQGNSA. V dropped 0 bases and J dropped 10; count of bases not matched to a gene: 8. The CDR3 runs 16 residues. CDR3 DNA: TGTGCCAGCAGCTTAGCCGCAGGGGGCATACGGTCACCCCTCCACTTT. Translation gives CASSLAAGGIRSPLHF.

The rearrangement joins TRBV7-2 to TRBJ1-2, with D perhaps TRBD1 (5 bases). CDR3 length: 13 amino acids. The V end lost 5 bases, the J end lost 8 bases, and 15 bases lay between the germline ends. The V gene's germline CDR1 is SGHTA and CDR2 FQGNSA. The CDR3 nucleotides are TGTGCCAGCAGCCCTGGGACCTCCCGGGGCTACACCTTC. Translating gives CASSPGTSRGYTF.

The gene calls are TRBV5-1 and TRBJ2-7; 7 bases are a match to TRBD1. CDR1 is SGHRS and CDR2 is YFSETQ in the germline V gene. CDR3 length: 14 amino acids. V dropped 0 bases and J dropped 5; count of bases not matched to a gene: 5. CDR3 region: CASSLGQGFNEQYF. The CDR3 DNA follows: TGCGCCAGCAGCTTGGGACAGGGTTTTAACGAGCAGTACTTC.

The J gene is TRBJ2-1, the V gene TRBV11-2; tentatively, D is TRBD1 (6 bases). The CDR3 totals 16 residues. Germline values: CDR1 SGHAT, CDR2 FQNNGV. Trimming shortened V by 0 bases and J by 4 bases, and 13 bases separated the two germline ends. CDR3 sequence reads: CASSLEGTRNYNEQFF. In DNA form, the CDR3 reads TGTGCCAGCAGCTTAGAGGGGACACGCAATTACAATGAGCAGTTCTTC.

The rearrangement joins TRBV7-2 to TRBJ1-3, with unresolved D. Per germline, CDR1 SGHTA and CDR2 FQGNSA. V lost 4 bases and J lost 0, with 13 bases in between. This CDR3 has 16 amino acids. The CDR3: CASSSRRSSSGNTIYF. The CDR3, as DNA: TGTGCCAGCAGCTCCCGACGGAGTAGCTCTGGAAACACCATATATTTT.

V is TRBV4-2 and J is TRBJ2-3; TRBD2 matches 9 bases. This CDR3 spans 16 amino acids. Germline V gene sequence: CDR1 LGHNA, CDR2 YNFKEQ. J was trimmed by 4 bases and V by 1 base; bases with no gene match: 6. CDR3 DNA: TGTGCCAGCAGCCAAGCGAGCGGGGGGAACGCAGATACGCAGTATTTT. Protein product: CASSQASGGNADTQYF.

This sequence joins TRBV5-8 and TRBJ2-3; D is unclear. Germline CDR1 and CDR2: SGHTS and YDEGEE. The CDR3 runs 13 residues. Between the trimmed V and J ends, which lost 4 bases and 4 bases, there was a span of 10 bases. This CDR3 reads CASSGPTADTQYF. The CDR3 DNA reads as TGTGCCAGCAGCGGGCCCACGGCAGATACGCAGTATTTT. Complete variable domain (other parts from reference TRBV5-8 and TRBJ2-3): EAGVTQSPTHLIKTRGQQATLRCSPISGHTSVYWYQQALGLGLQFLLWYDEGEERNRGNFPPRFSGRQFPNYSSELNVNALELEDSALYLCASSGPTADTQYFGPGTRLTVL.

V usage is TRBV5-1 and J usage is TRBJ1-1, with unresolved D. Trimming removed 0 bases from V and 1 base from J, with 7 bases in between. This CDR3 region has 14 residues. The germline V gene encodes CDR1 SGHRS and CDR2 YFSETQ. CDR3 sequence: CASSLGAENTEAFF. CDR3 DNA: TGCGCCAGCAGCTTGGGGGCGGAGAACACTGAAGCTTTCTTT.